Below are 22 T cell receptor beta chains sequenced from a single sample in a study of cytotoxic CD8 clonotypes in ibrutinib-treated CLL. The method was immunoSEQ multiplex PCR; TCRdb's version includes in-frame clones alone and lacks a portion of them. The table records 19,000 or so clones, approximately 81% of them present only once. The sequencing here drew on PBMCs, taken before ibrutinib treatment. These receptors were taken from a human donor with chronic lymphocytic leukemia.

The gene calls are TRBV29-1 and TRBJ2-5; D is ambiguous. Germline V gene lookup returns CDR1 SQVTM and CDR2 ANQGSEA. This CDR3 contains 11 residues. Deletions cut 4 bases from V and 5 bases from J, with 8 bases between. CDR3 sequence: CSVVRRETQYF. The CDR3 DNA follows: TGCAGCGTTGTTCGGCGGGAGACCCAGTACTTC.

The sample holds a few counts of this clone. V usage is TRBV7-2 and J usage is TRBJ1-6; D uncertain. Trimming took 1 base from V and 10 from J, leaving 20 bases between them. From germline, CDR1 is SGHTA and CDR2 FQGNSA. The CDR3 sequence is 17 residues long. CDR3 coding DNA: TGTGCCAGCAGCTTAGGCTCTGGGCACACTAGATCCTCACCCCTCCACTTT. It encodes CASSLGSGHTRSSPLHF. Drawing the rest from reference TRBV7-2 and TRBJ1-6, the complete variable domain is GAGVSQSPSNKVTEKGKDVELRCDPISGHTALYWYRQSLGQGLEFLIYFQGNSAPDKSGLPSDRFSAERTGGSVSTLTIQRTQQEDSAVYLCASSLGSGHTRSSPLHFGNGTRLTVT.

The V call is TRBV7-2, the J call TRBJ2-7, with 7 bases matching TRBD2. CDR3 length: 14 amino acids. V gave up 5 bases and J gave up 6 bases; unmatched junction bases: 10. In germline, CDR1 is SGHTA, CDR2 FQGNSA. Written as DNA, the CDR3 is TGTGCCAGCAGCCGCCCGGGGGGAGGTGGCGAGCAGTACTTC. Encoded protein: CASSRPGGGGEQYF.

A remark on this clone: This same CDR3 is encoded by further DNA sequences in the sample. The chain is built from TRBV6-6 and TRBJ1-2; D is possibly TRBD1 (5 bases). The CDR3 has 14 residues. Trimming cost V 3 bases and J 5 bases, with 13 bases left between them. The V gene's germline CDR1 is MNHNY and CDR2 SVGAGI (reference sequence). Written as DNA, the CDR3 is TGTGCCAGCAGTTATCGGGGGGTGGGGTATGGCTACACCTTC. It yields the protein CASSYRGVGYGYTF.

A single count supports this clone. The chain recombines TRBV9 with TRBJ1-1; maybe TRBD1 (5 bases). Trimming stripped 0 bases from V and 1 base from J, with 10 bases between. The CDR3 runs 15 residues. Germline CDR1 and CDR2: SGDLS and YYNGEE. CDR3 in amino acids: CASSVEAGRNTEAFF. The CDR3 DNA reads TGTGCCAGCAGCGTAGAGGCAGGGCGGAACACTGAAGCTTTCTTT.

The sample holds a few counts of this clone. This chain links TRBV28 with TRBJ2-3; no definite D call. CDR1 is MDHEN, CDR2 SYDVKM, per germline. The CDR3 length is 14 residues. V was cut by 3 bases and J by 1 base, with 8 bases left in between. The CDR3 sequence is CASSFLSGTDTQYF. CDR3 coding DNA: TGTGCCAGCAGTTTCCTGTCAGGCACAGATACGCAGTATTTT.

This clone was observed a handful of times. CDR3 nucleotides: TGTGCCACTATGAGGGGTACTGGGGAGCTGTTTTTT. Protein product: CATMRGTGELFF. The V and J genes are TRBV6-5 and TRBJ2-2; D may be TRBD1 or TRBD2 (5 bases each). V lost 10 bases and J lost 8, with 14 bases in between. The CDR3 spans 12 residues. Germline lookup yields CDR1 MNHEY and CDR2 SVGAGI.

The chain is built from TRBV5-1 and TRBJ1-6; D ambiguous. V dropped 1 base and J dropped 8 bases, with 13 bases sitting between them. The CDR3 runs to 15 residues. Germline V gene sequence: CDR1 SGHRS, CDR2 YFSETQ. Here the CDR3 reads CASSLHSTRDSPLHF. CDR3 DNA sequence: TGCGCCAGCAGCTTGCACAGTACTCGGGATTCACCCCTCCACTTT.

The table lists this clone with a count of one. The rearrangement joins TRBV7-9 to TRBJ2-7, with TRBD1 identical over 8 bases. Germline V lookup: CDR1 SEHNR, CDR2 FQNEAQ (reference sequence). CDR3 length: 14 amino acids. The J segment lost 6 bases and the V segment lost 1 base, leaving 5 bases of the junction unmatched. The CDR3 DNA reads TGTGCCAGCAGCTTAGGGACAGGGTTGGGCGAGCAGTACTTC. It yields the protein CASSLGTGLGEQYF.

The chain employs TRBV29-1 and TRBJ2-5; 8 bases are shared with TRBD2. Germline V gene lookup returns CDR1 SQVTM and CDR2 ANQGSEA. V trimming: 6 bases; J trimming: 2 bases; junction bases outside the gene matches: 5. The CDR3 loop spans 13 amino acids. This CDR3 reads CSVSGGEQETQYF. CDR3 nucleotides: TGCAGCGTAAGCGGGGGAGAACAAGAGACCCAGTACTTC.

The chain has TRBV7-9 and TRBJ1-1; tentative D call: TRBD1 (6 bases). V dropped 0 bases and J dropped 4 bases, with 12 bases sitting between them. The germline V gene encodes CDR1 SEHNR and CDR2 FQNEAQ (reference sequence). This CDR3 spans 15 amino acids. CDR3 DNA: TGTGCCAGCAGCTTAGCGAACAGGGTGACCACTGAAGCTTTCTTT. Translating gives CASSLANRVTTEAFF.

The genes are TRBV2 and TRBJ2-2; D may match TRBD1 or TRBD2 (5 bases each). The CDR3 contains 14 residues. V shed 0 bases and J shed 8 bases, with 10 bases lying between them. Germline CDR1 and CDR2: SNHLY and FYNNEI. The DNA for the CDR3 is TGTGCCAGCAGTGAAGCGCTTGGGGGAGGGGAGCTGTTTTTT. It specifies CASSEALGGGELFF.

The chain employs TRBV27 and TRBJ1-6; 7 nucleotides match TRBD1. The CDR3 is made up of 15 amino acids. V lost 5 bases, J lost 9 bases, and 10 bases stayed unmatched. In germline, CDR1 is MNHEY, CDR2 SMNVEV (reference sequence). DNA of the CDR3: TGTGCCAGCAGTCATACCGGGACAGACGGTTCACCCCTCCACTTT. This translates into CASSHTGTDGSPLHF.

This chain connects TRBV19 to TRBJ2-7; the D call may be TRBD1 or TRBD2 (6 bases each). This CDR3 has 14 residues. CDR1 is LNHDA, CDR2 SQIVND, per germline (reference sequence). Trimming pared 6 bases from V and 2 bases from J, leaving 14 bases between. The DNA of the CDR3 is TGTGCCAGTAGAGTGGGGGGCCAGACCTACGAGCAGTACTTC. It specifies CASRVGGQTYEQYF.

The chain joins TRBV4-1 to TRBJ2-1, with 8 nucleotides matching TRBD1. CDR3 length: 16 amino acids. Germline-derived CDR1 and CDR2 are MGHRA and YSYEKL. The V and J ends lost 2 bases and 2 bases, in that order; junction bases with no gene match: 5. CDR3 in amino acids: CASSQIQGGAYNEQFF. CDR3 coding DNA: TGCGCCAGCAGCCAAATACAGGGGGGTGCCTACAATGAGCAGTTCTTC.

This clone was picked up a small number of times. The gene calls are TRBV11-2 and TRBJ1-4; TRBD1 matches at 11 bases. The junction had 1 base not matched to a gene; V was cut back by 3 bases and J by 7 bases. The CDR3 loop spans 14 amino acids. Germline CDR1 and CDR2: SGHAT and FQNNGV. The CDR3 loop reads CASSLGTGGEKLFF. CDR3 nucleotides: TGTGCCAGCAGCTTGGGGACAGGGGGTGAAAAACTGTTTTTT.

CDR3 sequence (DNA): TGTGCCAGCAGCCCGGACTGGAACACTGAAGCTTTCTTT. Protein product: CASSPDWNTEAFF. The chain recombines TRBV7-9 with TRBJ1-1; D not resolved. Trimming pared 5 bases from V and 1 base from J, leaving 8 bases between. Germline V CDR1 and CDR2: SEHNR, FQNEAQ (reference sequence). CDR3 size: 13 residues.

The rearrangement joins TRBV6-5 to TRBJ1-4; D remains ambiguous. This CDR3 has 12 residues. V lost 6 bases and J lost 7, with 9 bases in between. CDR1 and CDR2 (germline): MNHEY, SVGAGI. This CDR3 reads CASSRLREKLFF. The CDR3 nucleotides are TGTGCCAGCAGCCGCCTTCGTGAAAAACTGTTTTTT.

This sequence joins TRBV5-1 and TRBJ2-3; perhaps TRBD2 as D (5 bases). With 4 bases removed from V and 3 bases from J, the gap between germline ends came to 12 bases. Germline V gives CDR1 SGHRS, CDR2 YFSETQ. The CDR3 consists of 14 residues. Written as DNA, the CDR3 is TGCGCCAGCAGCATGCGCCCGGGGACAGATACGCAGTATTTT. As protein: CASSMRPGTDTQYF.

The chain uses TRBV28 and TRBJ2-2; TRBD1 agrees at 11 bases. The CDR3 runs to 18 residues. Germline V lookup: CDR1 MDHEN, CDR2 SYDVKM. The V segment lost 6 bases and the J segment 4 bases; nucleotides outside the gene matches: 13. In DNA, the CDR3 is TGTGCCAGCAGCCCCCCGGGACAGGGGGTGGTTTCCACCGGGGAGCTGTTTTTT. This sequence encodes CASSPPGQGVVSTGELFF. The whole variable domain, remainder taken from reference TRBV28 and TRBJ2-2, is DVKVTQSSRYLVKRTGEKVFLECVQDMDHENMFWYRQDPGLGLRLIYFSYDVKMKEKGDIPEGYSVSREKKERFSLILESASTNQTSMYLCASSPPGQGVVSTGELFFGEGSRLTVL.

The gene calls are TRBV19 and TRBJ1-2; TRBD1 agrees at 7 bases. The trim removed 6 bases at V and 8 bases at J, leaving 9 bases unmatched. The CDR3 length is 13 residues. Germline V gene sequence: CDR1 LNHDA, CDR2 SQIVND (reference sequence). Written as DNA, the CDR3 is TGTGCCAGTAGAAACAGGGGAAAGGACGGCTACACCTTC. This encodes CASRNRGKDGYTF.

The chain uses TRBV27 and TRBJ1-4; D is uncertain. V was pared by 7 bases and J by 0 bases, with 9 bases between. Germline V CDR1 and CDR2: MNHEY, SMNVEV (reference sequence). The CDR3 spans 14 residues. The CDR3 nucleotides are TGTGCCAGCAAAACCGGGACAACTAATGAAAAACTGTTTTTT. Protein product: CASKTGTTNEKLFF.